The rows below give T cell receptor beta chains drawn from one sample of a study of early T cells in non-severe SARS-CoV-2 infection. TCRdb reprocessed the 5' RACE reads with MiXCR, giving one entry per CDR3 protein. The sample lists tens of thousands of distinct CDR3 sequences; 5% to 6.5% were seen once. Source material: whole blood. These receptors were collected from an adult who was a healthcare worker with PCR-confirmed SARS-CoV-2 infection or an uninfected control (not recorded which). Each CDR3 is given with its conserved first and last residue. The D gene is left open where the match is weak. Rows give clone size only sometimes, using once, few, many, or a class for an expanded clone.

clone_size: few
v_call: TRBV6-1
d_call: .
j_call: TRBJ1-3
cdr3_aa: CASSEWPGNTIYF
cdr3_nt: TGTGCCAGCAGTGAATGGCCTGGAAACACCATATATTTT

clone_size: .
v_call: TRBV20-1
d_call: .
j_call: TRBJ2-2
cdr3_aa: CSASQTGELFF
cdr3_nt: TGCAGTGCTAGTCAGACCGGGGAGCTGTTTTTT

clone_size: many
v_call: TRBV7-2
d_call: .
j_call: TRBJ1-1
cdr3_aa: CASSPHGGRNTEAFF
cdr3_nt: TGTGCCAGCAGCCCGCATGGGGGGAGGAACACTGAAGCTTTCTTT

clone_size: many
v_call: TRBV7-2
d_call: .
j_call: TRBJ2-1
cdr3_aa: CASSSSRAPGREQFF
cdr3_nt: TGTGCCAGCAGCTCTAGCAGGGCCCCTGGACGAGAGCAGTTCTTC

clone_size: .
v_call: TRBV18
d_call: .
j_call: TRBJ1-1
cdr3_aa: CASSPSAGGHNTEAFF
cdr3_nt: TGTGCCAGCTCACCATCGGCCGGGGGTCATAACACTGAAGCTTTCTTT

clone_size: many
v_call: TRBV6-6
d_call: .
j_call: TRBJ1-1
cdr3_aa: CASSQTGKSEAFF
cdr3_nt: TGTGCCAGCAGTCAGACAGGAAAAAGTGAAGCTTTCTTT

clone_size: .
v_call: TRBV5-4
d_call: .
j_call: TRBJ2-7
cdr3_aa: CASSLGGIYEQYF
cdr3_nt: TGTGCCAGCAGCTTAGGGGGGATCTACGAGCAGTACTTC

clone_size: .
v_call: TRBV12-3/TRBV12-4
d_call: TRBD2
j_call: TRBJ2-7
cdr3_aa: CASSFSLAGGYEQYF
cdr3_nt: TGTGCCAGCAGTTTTAGTCTAGCGGGAGGGTACGAGCAGTACTTC

clone_size: .
v_call: TRBV6-6
d_call: TRBD2
j_call: TRBJ2-1
cdr3_aa: CASSYSSSGAQFF
cdr3_nt: TGTGCCAGCAGTTACTCGAGTAGCGGGGCGCAGTTCTTC

clone_size: many
v_call: TRBV5-1
d_call: .
j_call: TRBJ2-7
cdr3_aa: CASSLGVSGSAYEQYF
cdr3_nt: TGCGCCAGCAGCTTGGGGGTCTCGGGGTCCGCCTACGAGCAGTACTTC

clone_size: few
v_call: TRBV7-9
d_call: TRBD1
j_call: TRBJ1-1
cdr3_aa: CASSARTGKTPNTEAFF
cdr3_nt: TGTGCCAGCAGCGCAAGGACAGGGAAGACCCCGAACACTGAAGCTTTCTTT

clone_size: many
v_call: TRBV20-1
d_call: .
j_call: TRBJ1-6
cdr3_aa: CSARIAGWESPLHF
cdr3_nt: TGCAGTGCAAGAATTGCGGGGTGGGAGTCACCCCTCCACTTT

clone_size: .
v_call: TRBV5-5
d_call: .
j_call: TRBJ1-2
cdr3_aa: CASSSVQGTYGYTF
cdr3_nt: TGTGCCAGCAGCTCGGTGCAGGGAACCTATGGCTACACCTTC

clone_size: .
v_call: TRBV10-3
d_call: TRBD1
j_call: TRBJ2-7
cdr3_aa: CATSGTVYSYEQYF
cdr3_nt: TGTGCCACGTCCGGGACAGTATACTCCTACGAGCAGTACTTC

clone_size: few
v_call: TRBV14
d_call: TRBD1
j_call: TRBJ1-4
cdr3_aa: CASSQRRGQRTQLEKLFF
cdr3_nt: TGTGCCAGCAGCCAAAGGCGGGGACAGAGAACCCAGCTTGAAAAACTGTTTTTT

clone_size: few
v_call: TRBV7-9
d_call: .
j_call: TRBJ1-4
cdr3_aa: CAKAGKDEKLFF
cdr3_nt: TGTGCCAAGGCGGGGAAGGATGAAAAACTGTTTTTT

clone_size: many
v_call: TRBV3-1
d_call: TRBD2
j_call: TRBJ2-2
cdr3_aa: CASSQGLATGELFF
cdr3_nt: TGTGCCAGCAGCCAAGGACTAGCTACCGGGGAGCTGTTTTTT

clone_size: many
v_call: TRBV6-2/TRBV6-3
d_call: .
j_call: TRBJ2-5
cdr3_aa: CASSTGTDQETQYF
cdr3_nt: TGTGCCAGCAGTACCGGGACCGATCAAGAGACCCAGTACTTC

clone_size: .
v_call: TRBV3-2
d_call: .
j_call: TRBJ2-7
cdr3_aa: CATHRDKSSYEQYF
cdr3_nt: TGTGCCACCCACCGGGACAAGAGCTCCTACGAGCAGTACTTC

clone_size: .
v_call: TRBV29-1
d_call: TRBD1
j_call: TRBJ2-6
cdr3_aa: CSVGTGTGANVLTF
cdr3_nt: TGCAGCGTTGGGACAGGGACTGGGGCCAACGTCCTGACTTTC

clone_size: .
v_call: TRBV20-1
d_call: .
j_call: TRBJ1-5
cdr3_aa: CSARSRDLSNQPQHF
cdr3_nt: TGCAGTGCTAGATCCCGGGACTTGAGCAATCAGCCCCAGCATTTT

clone_size: .
v_call: TRBV7-2
d_call: .
j_call: TRBJ2-3
cdr3_aa: CASSLVGDGGTDTQYF
cdr3_nt: TGTGCCAGCAGCTTAGTAGGTGACGGAGGCACAGATACGCAGTATTTT

clone_size: .
v_call: TRBV6-4
d_call: .
j_call: TRBJ2-3
cdr3_aa: CASRESSTRSTDTQYF
cdr3_nt: TGTGCCAGCCGCGAATCTAGCACGAGGAGCACAGATACGCAGTATTTT

clone_size: few
v_call: TRBV4-3
d_call: TRBD1
j_call: TRBJ2-5
cdr3_aa: CASSQRDRVDTQYF
cdr3_nt: TGCGCCAGCAGCCAACGGGACAGGGTTGATACCCAGTACTTC